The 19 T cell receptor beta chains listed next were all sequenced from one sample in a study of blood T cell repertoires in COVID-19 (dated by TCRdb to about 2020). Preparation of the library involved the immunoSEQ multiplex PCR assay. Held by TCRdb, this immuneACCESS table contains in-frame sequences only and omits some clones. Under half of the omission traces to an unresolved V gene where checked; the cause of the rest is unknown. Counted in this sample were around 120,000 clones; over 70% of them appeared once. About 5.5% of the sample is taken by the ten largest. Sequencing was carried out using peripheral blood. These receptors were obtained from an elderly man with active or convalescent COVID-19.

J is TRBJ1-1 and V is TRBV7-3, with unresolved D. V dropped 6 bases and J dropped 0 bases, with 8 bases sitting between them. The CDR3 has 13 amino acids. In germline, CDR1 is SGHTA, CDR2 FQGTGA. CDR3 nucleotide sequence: TGTGCCAGCAGGTCAACAGTGAACACTGAAGCTTTCTTT. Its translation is CASRSTVNTEAFF.

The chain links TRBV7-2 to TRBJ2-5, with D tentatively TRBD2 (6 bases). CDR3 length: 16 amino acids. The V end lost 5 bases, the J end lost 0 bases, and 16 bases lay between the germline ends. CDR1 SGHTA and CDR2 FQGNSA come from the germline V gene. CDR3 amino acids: CASSPALGGYQETQYF. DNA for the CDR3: TGTGCCAGCAGCCCAGCACTAGGAGGGTACCAAGAGACCCAGTACTTC.

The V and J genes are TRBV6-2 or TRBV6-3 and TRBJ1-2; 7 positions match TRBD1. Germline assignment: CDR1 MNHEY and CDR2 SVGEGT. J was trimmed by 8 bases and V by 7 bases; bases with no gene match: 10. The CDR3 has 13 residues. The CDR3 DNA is TGTGCCAGCAACCCAAGGACAGGAAGAGGCTACACCTTC. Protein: CASNPRTGRGYTF.

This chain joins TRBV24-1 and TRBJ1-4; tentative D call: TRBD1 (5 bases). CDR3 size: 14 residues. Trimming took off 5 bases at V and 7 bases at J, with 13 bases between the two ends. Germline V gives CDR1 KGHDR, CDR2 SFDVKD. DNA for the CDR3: TGTGCCACCAGTGGGGTCCAGGGAGGTGAAAAACTGTTTTTT. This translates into CATSGVQGGEKLFF.

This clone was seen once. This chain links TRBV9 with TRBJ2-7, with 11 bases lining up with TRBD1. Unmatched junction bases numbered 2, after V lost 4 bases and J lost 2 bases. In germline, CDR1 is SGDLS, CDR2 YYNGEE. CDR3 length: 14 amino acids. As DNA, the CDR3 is TGTGCCAGCAGCACGGGACAGGGGGCCTACGAGCAGTACTTC. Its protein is CASSTGQGAYEQYF.

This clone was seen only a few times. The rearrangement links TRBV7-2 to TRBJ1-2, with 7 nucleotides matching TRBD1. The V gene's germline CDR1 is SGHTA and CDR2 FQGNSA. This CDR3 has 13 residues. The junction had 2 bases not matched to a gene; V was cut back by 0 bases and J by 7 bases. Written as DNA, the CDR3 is TGTGCCAGCAGCTTAGCCACAGGGGCTGGCTACACCTTC. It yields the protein CASSLATGAGYTF.

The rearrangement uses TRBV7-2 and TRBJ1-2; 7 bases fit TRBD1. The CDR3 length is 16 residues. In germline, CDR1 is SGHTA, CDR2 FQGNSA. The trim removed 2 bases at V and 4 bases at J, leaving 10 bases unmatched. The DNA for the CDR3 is TGTGCCAGCAGCTTACAGGAACAGGGGCCTCGCTATGGCTACACCTTC. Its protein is CASSLQEQGPRYGYTF.

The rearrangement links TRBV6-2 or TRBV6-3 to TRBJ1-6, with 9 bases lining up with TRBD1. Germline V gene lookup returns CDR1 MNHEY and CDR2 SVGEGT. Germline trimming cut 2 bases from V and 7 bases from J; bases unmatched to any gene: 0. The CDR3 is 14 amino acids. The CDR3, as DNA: TGTGCCAGCAGTTACGGGACAGGGAATTCACCCCTCCACTTT. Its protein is CASSYGTGNSPLHF.

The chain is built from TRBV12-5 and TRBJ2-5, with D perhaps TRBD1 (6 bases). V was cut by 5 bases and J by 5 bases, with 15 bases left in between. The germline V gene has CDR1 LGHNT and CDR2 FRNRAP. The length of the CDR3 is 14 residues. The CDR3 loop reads CASGRTRGGETQYF. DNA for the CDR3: TGTGCTAGTGGTCGGACCAGGGGCGGGGAGACCCAGTACTTC.

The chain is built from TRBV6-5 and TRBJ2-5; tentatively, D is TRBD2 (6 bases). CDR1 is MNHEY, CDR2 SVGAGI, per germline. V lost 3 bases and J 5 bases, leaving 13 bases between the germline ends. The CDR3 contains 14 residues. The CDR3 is CASSYSGGIETQYF. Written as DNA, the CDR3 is TGTGCCAGCAGTTATTCCGGAGGGATCGAGACCCAGTACTTC.

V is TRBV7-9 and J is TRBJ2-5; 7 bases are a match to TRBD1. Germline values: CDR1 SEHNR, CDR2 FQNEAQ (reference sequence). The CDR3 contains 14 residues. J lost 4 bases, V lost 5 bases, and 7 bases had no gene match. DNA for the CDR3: TGTGCCAGCAGCCCGGGACAGTTCGGAGAGACCCAGTACTTC. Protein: CASSPGQFGETQYF.

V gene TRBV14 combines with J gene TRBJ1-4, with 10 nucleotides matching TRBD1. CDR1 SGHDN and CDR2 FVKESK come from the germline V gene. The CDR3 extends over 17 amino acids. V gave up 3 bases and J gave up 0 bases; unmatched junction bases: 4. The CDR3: CASSQGQGPTTNEKLFF. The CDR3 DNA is TGTGCCAGCAGCCAGGGACAGGGGCCTACAACTAATGAAAAACTGTTTTTT.

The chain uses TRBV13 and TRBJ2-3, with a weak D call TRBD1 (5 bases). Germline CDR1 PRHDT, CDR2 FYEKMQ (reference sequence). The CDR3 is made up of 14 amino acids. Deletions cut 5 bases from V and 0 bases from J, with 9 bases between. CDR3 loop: CASSRTTSTDTQYF. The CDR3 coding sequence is TGTGCCAGCAGCCGGACAACTAGCACAGATACGCAGTATTTT.

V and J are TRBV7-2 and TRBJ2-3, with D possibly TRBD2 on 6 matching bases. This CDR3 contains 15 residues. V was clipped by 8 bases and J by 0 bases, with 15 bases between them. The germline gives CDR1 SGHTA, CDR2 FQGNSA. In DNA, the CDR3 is TGTGCCAGCCACCCGCCGGGGACTAGCACAGATACGCAGTATTTT. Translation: CASHPPGTSTDTQYF.

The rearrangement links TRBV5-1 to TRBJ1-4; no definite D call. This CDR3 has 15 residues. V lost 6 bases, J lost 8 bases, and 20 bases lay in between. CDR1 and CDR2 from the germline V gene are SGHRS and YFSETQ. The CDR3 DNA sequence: TGCGCCAGCACCCTGAGCGGGTCCGTCGAGGAAAAACTGTTTTTT. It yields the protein CASTLSGSVEEKLFF.

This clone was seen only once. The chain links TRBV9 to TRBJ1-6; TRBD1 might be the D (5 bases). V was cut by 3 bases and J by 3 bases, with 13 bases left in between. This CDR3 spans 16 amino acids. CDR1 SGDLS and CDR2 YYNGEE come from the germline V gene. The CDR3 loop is CASSERGGFYNSPLHF. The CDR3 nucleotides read TGTGCCAGCAGCGAGCGCGGGGGGTTCTATAATTCACCCCTCCACTTT. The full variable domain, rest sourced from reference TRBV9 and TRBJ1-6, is DSGVTQTPKHLITATGQRVTLRCSPRSGDLSVYWYQQSLDQGLQFLIQYYNGEERAKGNILERFSAQQFPDLHSELNLSSLELGDSALYFCASSERGGFYNSPLHFGNGTRLTVT.

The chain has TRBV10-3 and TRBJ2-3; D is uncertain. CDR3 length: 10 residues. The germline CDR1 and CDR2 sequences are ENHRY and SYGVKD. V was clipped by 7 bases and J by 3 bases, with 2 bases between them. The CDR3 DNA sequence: TGTGCCATCACAACAGATACGCAGTATTTT. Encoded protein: CAITTDTQYF.

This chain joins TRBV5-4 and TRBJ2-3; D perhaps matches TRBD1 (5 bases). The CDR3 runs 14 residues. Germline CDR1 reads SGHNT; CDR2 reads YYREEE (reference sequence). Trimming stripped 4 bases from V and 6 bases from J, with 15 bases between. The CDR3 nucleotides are TGTGCCAGCAGCGTAACAGGCGTTCGGGATACGCAGTATTTT. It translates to CASSVTGVRDTQYF.

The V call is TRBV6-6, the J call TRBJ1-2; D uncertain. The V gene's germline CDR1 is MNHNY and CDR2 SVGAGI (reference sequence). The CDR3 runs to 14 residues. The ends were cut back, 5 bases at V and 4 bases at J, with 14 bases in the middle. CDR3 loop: CASSQSGSFYGYTF. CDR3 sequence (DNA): TGTGCCAGCAGTCAAAGTGGCAGTTTCTATGGCTACACCTTC.